The rows below give T cell receptor beta chains drawn from one sample of a study of CD8+ T cells in alopecia areata. Clones were sequenced by immunoSEQ multiplex PCR, and TCRdb holds only the in-frame ones, with some missing. The profile shows about 64,000 clones, around 45% of them singletons. The sequencing here drew on CD8+ T cells sorted from blood, taken at approximately week 36, from a patient treated with tofacitinib. Receptor source: a human donor with alopecia areata. Each CDR3 is given with its conserved first and last residue. D genes are given only for firm matches. Expanded clones are given a class, and other clones once, few, many or no size at all.

length	V	size	J	D	DNA	CDR3
13	TRBV2	few	TRBJ2-5	TRBD1	TGTGCCAGCAGGGACAGGGGCCAAGAGACCCAGTACTTC	CASRDRGQETQYF
12	TRBV29-1	few	TRBJ2-2	.	TGCAGCGTTGAGGTTGGAACCGGGGAGCTGTTTTTT	CSVEVGTGELFF
17	TRBV7-3	once	TRBJ1-2	.	TGTGCCAGCAGCTTAACGGCAGGGACCAACCCGTGGGGAGGCTACACCTTC	CASSLTAGTNPWGGYTF
15	TRBV30	.	TRBJ1-1	.	TGTGCCTGGAGTGTACGGCCGGGGGGGTACACTGAAGCTTTCTTT	CAWSVRPGGYTEAFF
14	TRBV6-5	few	TRBJ2-1	.	TGTGCCAGCAGGCCGGGACTTCCCTACAATGAGCAGTTCTTC	CASRPGLPYNEQFF
14	TRBV30	.	TRBJ2-7	TRBD1	TGTGCCTGGAGTGTCGGGACAGGGTCGTACGAGCAGTACTTC	CAWSVGTGSYEQYF
12	TRBV5-4	once	TRBJ1-1	.	TGTGCCAGCTGGGAGGGTAACACTGAAGCTTTCTTT	CASWEGNTEAFF
13	TRBV13	once	TRBJ2-1	.	TGTGCCAGCAGCCCCGGGGTATACAATGAGCAGTTCTTC	CASSPGVYNEQFF
14	TRBV5-1	few	TRBJ1-1	.	TGCGCCAGCTTTGAGTACCCTACCAACACTGAAGCTTTCTTT	CASFEYPTNTEAFF
19	TRBV11-2	.	TRBJ2-1	.	TGTGCCAGCAGCCTCTCCGGGGTCATTGTGGGCTTGAGGGGGAATGAGCAGTTCTTC	CASSLSGVIVGLRGNEQFF
17	TRBV29-1	few	TRBJ2-3	.	TGCAGCGTTGAAGGAATTACAGGTGGGGGGCTGGCAGATACGCAGTATTTT	CSVEGITGGGLADTQYF
16	TRBV4-2	.	TRBJ2-3	TRBD2	TGTGCCAGCAGCCAAGTCGGACTAGCGGTGATTCATACGCAGTATTTT	CASSQVGLAVIHTQYF
13	TRBV19	.	TRBJ2-1	.	TGTGCCAGTGGGCTATTGGCCTACAATGAGCAGTTCTTC	CASGLLAYNEQFF
13	TRBV29-1	.	TRBJ1-2	.	TGCAGCGTCGAATCAGGGGCTGGCTATGGCTACACCTTC	CSVESGAGYGYTF
15	TRBV15	.	TRBJ2-7	.	TGTGCCACCAGCAGAGATCGGGGGAGCAGGGGCGAGCAGTACTTC	CATSRDRGSRGEQYF
11	TRBV6-1	few	TRBJ2-2	.	TGTGCCAGCAGTGAGCCCGGGGAGCTGTTTTTT	CASSEPGELFF
14	TRBV13	few	TRBJ2-7	.	TGTGCCAGCAGCGTGGCCAGGGGATCCTACGAGCAGTACTTC	CASSVARGSYEQYF
15	TRBV29-1	few	TRBJ2-3	.	TGCAGCGTCGATCCGGATACGGGAAGCACAGATACGCAGTATTTT	CSVDPDTGSTDTQYF
14	TRBV6-1	few	TRBJ1-1	.	TGTGCCAGCAGTCCCCTGACGGTGAACACTGAAGCTTTCTTT	CASSPLTVNTEAFF
12	TRBV9	.	TRBJ1-2	.	TGTGCCAGCAGCCCCAATTTAGGGGGCTACACCTTC	CASSPNLGGYTF
16	TRBV11-2	.	TRBJ2-3	TRBD2	TGTGCCAGCAGCTCGTCGGGACTAGGTTTGACAGATACGCAGTATTTT	CASSSSGLGLTDTQYF
13	TRBV6-1	few	TRBJ2-3	.	TGTGCCAGCAGTGCCCGCTCCTCAGATACGCAGTATTTT	CASSARSSDTQYF
12	TRBV7-9	.	TRBJ1-2	.	TGTGCCAGCAGCTTGTCAGGAATTGGCTACACCTTC	CASSLSGIGYTF